This T cell receptor beta chain comes out of a study of T cells in Graves' hyperthyroidism and ophthalmopathy. Background on the study: Peripheral blood was collected at initial diagnosis, before any treatment.

This CDR3 is built from 16 residues. Looked up from germline, CDR1 is SGHRS and CDR2 is YFSETQ. Patients showing uncontrolled infection, other autoimmune disease, pregnancy or lactation were ineligible. Out of over 7.5 ml of fresh peripheral blood came the PBMCs. Points from the study as a whole: Blood also contained most expanded thyroid clonotypes above 0.001.

The sample holds a few counts of this clonotype. Its antigen is unidentified. A junction boundary mismatches the germline segment, possibly from a read error. Amplification of TCR beta CDR3 regions used RNA as the template. With the HTBI primer set, the TCR CDR3 went through a first round of RT-PCR. TCRdb called the multiplex PCR reads again in MiXCR, with one record for every CDR3 protein. The sample has approximately 400,000 distinct CDR3 sequences, approximately 14% seen once. This receptor was obtained from a woman aged 55-69 years with Graves' hyperthyroidism. The chain recombines TRBV5-1 with TRBJ2-5; 9 positions agree with TRBD1. Sequencing was done on a sample of blood. This chain's CDR3 is CASSSGTGSYQETQYF. The CDR3 nucleotides are TGTGCCAGCAGCTCCGGGACAGGGAGTTACCAAGAGACCCAGTACTTC.